These 3 T cell receptor beta chains were all obtained from the same sample, sequenced in a study of T cells in women clearing cervical HPV infection. The repertoire was sequenced with immunoSEQ multiplex PCR; TCRdb's copy has only in-frame clones and lacks some. With tens of thousands of clones in the sample, the ten largest clones hold approximately 7.5%. Sequenced material: blood buffy coat. The receptors stem from a woman aged 18 to 69 with a cervical HPV16 infection that either progressed to CIN3+ or cleared (not recorded which).

A word on this clone: The read falls 3 residues short of the CDR3 end, and the missing part is taken from the germline J gene. The chain recombines TRBV5-1 with TRBJ2-3, with D unresolved. This CDR3 has 15 amino acids. Germline CDR1 and CDR2: SGHRS and YFSETQ. CDR3 bases read: TGCGCCAGCAGCTTGGCCGCACAGAACCAAGAGACG. Translated: CASSLAAQNQET. The whole CDR3 sequence is CASSLAAQNQETQYF.

In regard to this clone: The read falls 3 residues short of the CDR3 end, and the missing part is taken from the germline J gene. The chain employs TRBV12-3 or TRBV12-4 and TRBJ2-5, with unresolved D. The V gene lost 3 bases and the J gene lost 5 bases, with 10 bases spanning the gap. The CDR3 length is 13 residues. CDR3 DNA (partial): TGTGCCAGCAGTTTGTTCCGTATGGAGACC. Translation: CASSLFRMET. The whole CDR3 reads CASSLFRMETQYF.

For this clone: Read coverage stops 3 residues before the CDR3 terminus; the germline J gene supplies the remainder. The rearrangement uses TRBV7-9 and TRBJ2-4; 8 nucleotides agree with TRBD1. CDR3 length: 15 residues. CDR1 is SEHNR and CDR2 is FQNEAQ in the germline V gene (reference sequence). The covered CDR3 bases are TGTGCCAGCAGCTTATCGTGGACAGGGCTACAAGGT. Translation: CASSLSWTGLQG. The CDR3, in full, reads CASSLSWTGLQGQYF.